This T cell receptor beta chain came from a study of yellow fever vaccine responses in identical twins. Study-wide results and caveats: Among the twins, the vaccine T cell response reportedly seemed partly convergent and partly personalized.

This clonotype occurred once. Antigen specificity is unknown. This CDR3 comprises 16 residues. In germline, CDR1 is SGHAT, CDR2 FQNNGV. Losses at the gene ends were 6 bases for V and 2 bases for J; bases not matched to a gene: 9. One entry per CDR3 protein results from TCRdb running MiXCR on the RT-PCR reads. This repertoire shows 1,300 to 1,500 distinct CDR3 sequences, roughly nine tenths found once; its top ten account for approximately 5.2%. The genes are TRBV11-2 and TRBJ2-2; 7 bases fit TRBD2. The receptor was derived from a woman between 18 and 29 years old who received the yellow fever vaccine. The sample here was T cells from blood (PBMCs), unsorted or a sorted subset (not recorded which), taken before or after yellow fever vaccination (not recorded which). DNA for the CDR3: TGTGCCAGCAGTTACGCGGGACTACCTAACACCGGGGAGCTGTTTTTT. This sequence encodes CASSYAGLPNTGELFF.